Included here is one T cell receptor beta chain sequence, with context. These data belong to a study of blood T cell repertoires in COVID-19. Followed longitudinally, the Seattle patients had been enrolled during active infection. The CDR3 is 15 residues long. V lost 0 bases to trimming and J lost 5 bases; unmatched junction nucleotides: 5. Germline-derived CDR1 and CDR2 are ENHRY and SYGVKD. The protocol was immunoSEQ multiplex PCR, while the TCRdb copy is restricted to in-frame clones and leaves out a portion. Here the sample spans over 400,000 clones, roughly 91% being singletons. Sequences were obtained from peripheral blood. The chain couples TRBV10-3 to TRBJ2-7; the match to TRBD1 covers 9 bases. This receptor was identified in a woman in her forties or fifties with COVID-19, enrolled during active disease. The chain's CDR3 is CAISESKGQGDEQYF. DNA of the CDR3: TGTGCCATCAGTGAGTCGAAGGGACAGGGAGACGAGCAGTACTTC.